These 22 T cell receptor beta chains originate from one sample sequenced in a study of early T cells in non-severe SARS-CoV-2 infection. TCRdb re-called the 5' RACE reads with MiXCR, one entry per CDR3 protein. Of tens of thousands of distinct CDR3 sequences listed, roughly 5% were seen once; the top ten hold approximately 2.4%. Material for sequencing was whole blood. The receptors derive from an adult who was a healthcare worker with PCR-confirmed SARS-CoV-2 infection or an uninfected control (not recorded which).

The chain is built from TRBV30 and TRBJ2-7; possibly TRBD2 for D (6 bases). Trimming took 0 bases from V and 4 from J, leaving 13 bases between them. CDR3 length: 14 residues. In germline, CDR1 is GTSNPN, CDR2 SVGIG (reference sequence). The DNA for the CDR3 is TGTGCCTGGAGTGTATGGTCGCGGGGTTACGAGCAGTACTTC. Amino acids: CAWSVWSRGYEQYF.

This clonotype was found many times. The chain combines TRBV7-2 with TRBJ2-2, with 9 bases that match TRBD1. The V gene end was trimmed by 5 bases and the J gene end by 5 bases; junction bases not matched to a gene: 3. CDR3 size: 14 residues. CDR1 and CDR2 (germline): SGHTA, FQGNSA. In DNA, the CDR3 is TGTGCCAGCAGCCAAGGACAGGGGACCGGGGAGCTGTTTTTT. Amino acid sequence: CASSQGQGTGELFF.

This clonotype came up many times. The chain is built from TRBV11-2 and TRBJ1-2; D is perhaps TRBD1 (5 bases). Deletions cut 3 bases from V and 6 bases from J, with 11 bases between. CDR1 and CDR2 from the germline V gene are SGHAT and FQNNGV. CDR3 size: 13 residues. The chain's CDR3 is CASSFRAGDGYTF. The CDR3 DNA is TGTGCCAGCAGCTTCCGGGCGGGGGATGGCTACACCTTC. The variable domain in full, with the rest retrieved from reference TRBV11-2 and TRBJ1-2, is EAGVAQSPRYKIIEKRQSVAFWCNPISGHATLYWYQQILGQGPKLLIQFQNNGVVDDSQLPKDRFSAERLKGVDSTLKIQPAKLEDSAVYLCASSFRAGDGYTFGSGTRLTVV.

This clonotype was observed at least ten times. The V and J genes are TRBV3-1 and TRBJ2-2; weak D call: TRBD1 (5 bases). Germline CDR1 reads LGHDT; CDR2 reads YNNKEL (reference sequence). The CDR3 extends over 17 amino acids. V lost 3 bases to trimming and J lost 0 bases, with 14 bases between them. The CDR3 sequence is CASSHPAGITNTGELFF. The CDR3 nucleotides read TGTGCCAGCAGCCACCCCGCAGGGATAACGAACACCGGGGAGCTGTTTTTT.

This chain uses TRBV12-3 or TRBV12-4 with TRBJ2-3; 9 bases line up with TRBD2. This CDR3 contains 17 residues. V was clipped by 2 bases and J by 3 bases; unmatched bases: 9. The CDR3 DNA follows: TGTGCCAGCAGTTTACCCGGCGGGAGGGCCCGGACAGATACGCAGTATTTT. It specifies CASSLPGGRARTDTQYF.

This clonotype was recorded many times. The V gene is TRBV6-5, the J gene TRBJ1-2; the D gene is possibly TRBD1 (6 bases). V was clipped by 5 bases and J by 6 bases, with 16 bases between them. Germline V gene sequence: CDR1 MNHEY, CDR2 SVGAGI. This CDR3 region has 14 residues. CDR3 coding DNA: TGTGCCAGCAGTCCACAGGGAAAGATTCATGGCTACACCTTC. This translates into CASSPQGKIHGYTF.

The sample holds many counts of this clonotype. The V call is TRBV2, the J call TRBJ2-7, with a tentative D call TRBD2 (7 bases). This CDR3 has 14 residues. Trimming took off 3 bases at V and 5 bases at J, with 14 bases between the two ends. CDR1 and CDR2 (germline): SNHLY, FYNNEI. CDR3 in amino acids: CASSEEGGGDEQYF. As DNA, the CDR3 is TGTGCCAGCAGTGAGGAAGGAGGGGGGGACGAGCAGTACTTC.

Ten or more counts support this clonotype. CDR3 in DNA: TGTGCCAGCAGTGTTAGCGGGGGGACCCAAGAGACCCAGTACTTC. It yields the protein CASSVSGGTQETQYF. The chain has TRBV28 and TRBJ2-5; 10 bases fit TRBD2. Losses at the gene ends were 5 bases for V and 1 base for J; bases not matched to a gene: 4. There are 15 residues in the CDR3. Germline CDR1 is MDHEN and CDR2 is SYDVKM.

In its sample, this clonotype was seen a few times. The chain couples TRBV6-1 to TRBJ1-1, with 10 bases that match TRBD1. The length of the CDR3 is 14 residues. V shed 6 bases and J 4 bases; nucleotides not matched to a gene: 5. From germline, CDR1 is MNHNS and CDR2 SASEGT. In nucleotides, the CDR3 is TGTGCCAGCAGGGGGACAGGGGAGGGCACTGAAGCTTTCTTT. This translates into CASRGTGEGTEAFF.

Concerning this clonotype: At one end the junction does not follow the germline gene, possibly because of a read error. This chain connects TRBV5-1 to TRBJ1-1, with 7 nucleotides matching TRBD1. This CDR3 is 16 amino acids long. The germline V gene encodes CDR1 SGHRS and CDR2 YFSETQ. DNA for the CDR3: TGCGCCAGCAGCTTGGCCGGAGGGGGCCAGTACACTGTAGCTTTCTTT. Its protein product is CASSLAGGGQYTVAFF.

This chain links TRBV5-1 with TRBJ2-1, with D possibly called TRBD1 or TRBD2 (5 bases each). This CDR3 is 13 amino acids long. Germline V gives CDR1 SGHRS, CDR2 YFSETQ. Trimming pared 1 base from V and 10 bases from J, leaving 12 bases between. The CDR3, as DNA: TGCGCCAGCAGCTTGCATGTGGGACGCGAGCAGTTCTTC. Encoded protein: CASSLHVGREQFF.

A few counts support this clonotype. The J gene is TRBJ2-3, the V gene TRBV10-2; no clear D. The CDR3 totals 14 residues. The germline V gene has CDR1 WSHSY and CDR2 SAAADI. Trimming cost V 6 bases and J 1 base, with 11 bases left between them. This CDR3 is CASSLDFGTDTQYF. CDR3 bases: TGCGCCAGCAGCCTAGACTTCGGCACAGATACGCAGTATTTT.

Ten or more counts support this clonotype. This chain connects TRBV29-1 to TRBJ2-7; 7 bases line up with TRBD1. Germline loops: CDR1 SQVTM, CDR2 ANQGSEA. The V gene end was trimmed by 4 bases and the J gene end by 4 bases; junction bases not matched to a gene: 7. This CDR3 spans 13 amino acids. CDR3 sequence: CSVVLGGAYEQYF. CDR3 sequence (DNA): TGCAGCGTTGTTCTAGGGGGCGCGTACGAGCAGTACTTC.

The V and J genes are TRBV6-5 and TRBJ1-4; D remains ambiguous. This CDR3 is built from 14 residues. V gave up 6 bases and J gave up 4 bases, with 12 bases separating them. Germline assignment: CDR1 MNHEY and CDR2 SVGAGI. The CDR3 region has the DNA TGTGCCAGCAGCCCCGCGAGCTATAATGAAAAACTGTTTTTT. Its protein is CASSPASYNEKLFF.

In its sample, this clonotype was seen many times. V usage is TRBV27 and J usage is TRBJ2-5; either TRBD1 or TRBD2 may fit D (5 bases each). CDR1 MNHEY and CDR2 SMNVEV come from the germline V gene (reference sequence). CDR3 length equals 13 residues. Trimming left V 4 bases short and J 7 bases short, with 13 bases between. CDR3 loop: CASSSGPLGTQYF. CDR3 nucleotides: TGTGCCAGCAGTTCGGGACCTCTGGGGACCCAGTACTTC.

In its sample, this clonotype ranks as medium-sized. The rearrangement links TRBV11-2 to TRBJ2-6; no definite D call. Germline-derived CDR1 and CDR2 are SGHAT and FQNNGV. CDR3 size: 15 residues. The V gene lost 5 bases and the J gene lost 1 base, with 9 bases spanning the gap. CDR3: CASSPSKSGANVLTF. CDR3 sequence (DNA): TGTGCCAGCAGCCCGTCAAAATCTGGGGCCAACGTCCTGACTTTC.

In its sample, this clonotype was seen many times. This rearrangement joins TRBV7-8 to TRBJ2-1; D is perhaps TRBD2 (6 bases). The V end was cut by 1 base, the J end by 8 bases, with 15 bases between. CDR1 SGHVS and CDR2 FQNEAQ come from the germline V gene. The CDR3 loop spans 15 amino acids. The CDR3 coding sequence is TGTGCCAGCAGCTTAGTCGGGAGTAGTGGAGATGAGCAGTTCTTC. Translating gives CASSLVGSSGDEQFF.

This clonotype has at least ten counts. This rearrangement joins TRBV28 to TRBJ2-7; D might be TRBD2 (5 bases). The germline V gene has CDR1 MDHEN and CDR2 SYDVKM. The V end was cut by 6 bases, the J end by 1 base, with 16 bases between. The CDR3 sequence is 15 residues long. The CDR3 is CASSSALGGSYEQYF. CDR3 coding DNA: TGTGCCAGCAGCTCCGCGTTGGGCGGGTCCTACGAGCAGTACTTC.

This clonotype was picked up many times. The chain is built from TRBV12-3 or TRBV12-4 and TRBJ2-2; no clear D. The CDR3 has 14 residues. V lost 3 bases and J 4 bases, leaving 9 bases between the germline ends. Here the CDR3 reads CASSFGHGTGELFF. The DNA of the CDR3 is TGTGCCAGCAGTTTCGGGCATGGCACCGGGGAGCTGTTTTTT.

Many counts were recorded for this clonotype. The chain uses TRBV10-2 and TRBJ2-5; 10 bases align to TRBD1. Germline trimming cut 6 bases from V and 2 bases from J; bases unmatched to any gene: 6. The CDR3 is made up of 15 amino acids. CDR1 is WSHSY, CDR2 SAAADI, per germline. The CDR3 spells CASRIRDRGQETQYF. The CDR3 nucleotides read TGCGCCAGCAGGATCCGGGACAGGGGTCAAGAGACCCAGTACTTC.

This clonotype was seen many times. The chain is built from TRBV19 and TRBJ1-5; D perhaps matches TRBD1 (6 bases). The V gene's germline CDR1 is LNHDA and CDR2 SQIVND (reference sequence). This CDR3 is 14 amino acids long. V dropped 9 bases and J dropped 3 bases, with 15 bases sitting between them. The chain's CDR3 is CASRKTGNNQPQHF. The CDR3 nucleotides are TGTGCCAGCAGAAAAACAGGGAACAATCAGCCCCAGCATTTT. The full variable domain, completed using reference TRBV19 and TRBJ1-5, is DGGITQSPKYLFRKEGQNVTLSCEQNLNHDAMYWYRQDPGQGLRLIYYSQIVNDFQKGDIAEGYSVSREKKESFPLTVTSAQKNPTAFYLCASRKTGNNQPQHFGDGTRLSIL.

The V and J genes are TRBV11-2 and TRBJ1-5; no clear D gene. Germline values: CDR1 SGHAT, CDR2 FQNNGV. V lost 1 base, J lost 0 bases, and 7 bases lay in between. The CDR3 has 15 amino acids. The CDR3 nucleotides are TGTGCCAGCAGCTTAGGAACGGCTAGCAATCAGCCCCAGCATTTT. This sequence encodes CASSLGTASNQPQHF. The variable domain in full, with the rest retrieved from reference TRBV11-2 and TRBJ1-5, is EAGVAQSPRYKIIEKRQSVAFWCNPISGHATLYWYQQILGQGPKLLIQFQNNGVVDDSQLPKDRFSAERLKGVDSTLKIQPAKLEDSAVYLCASSLGTASNQPQHFGDGTRLSIL.